This TCR beta chain stems from a study of shared clonotypes between healthy human individuals. Study context: Aged 18 to 49, the donors were two women and three men.

Genomic DNA from each subset was divided evenly over several immunoSEQ plates. Only in-frame clones appear in the TCRdb table, and some are missing; sequencing was by immunoSEQ multiplex PCR. The table includes roughly 1,000,000 clones, more than 75% detected once. Between the trimmed V and J ends, which lost 6 bases and 7 bases, there was a span of 8 bases. CDR3 length: 12 amino acids. Germline CDR1 reads SGHRS; CDR2 reads YFSETQ. The receptor was isolated from a young man in good health. Some clones in this sample may be carry-over from other donors' samples. Sequencing input: memory CD4+ T cells from PBMCs. Sample subset: CD45RA-negative fraction. The chain employs TRBV5-1 and TRBJ1-6; D remains unclear. The CDR3 coding sequence is TGCGCCAGCAAGTCCGTAAATTCACCCCTCCACTTT. Protein product: CASKSVNSPLHF.